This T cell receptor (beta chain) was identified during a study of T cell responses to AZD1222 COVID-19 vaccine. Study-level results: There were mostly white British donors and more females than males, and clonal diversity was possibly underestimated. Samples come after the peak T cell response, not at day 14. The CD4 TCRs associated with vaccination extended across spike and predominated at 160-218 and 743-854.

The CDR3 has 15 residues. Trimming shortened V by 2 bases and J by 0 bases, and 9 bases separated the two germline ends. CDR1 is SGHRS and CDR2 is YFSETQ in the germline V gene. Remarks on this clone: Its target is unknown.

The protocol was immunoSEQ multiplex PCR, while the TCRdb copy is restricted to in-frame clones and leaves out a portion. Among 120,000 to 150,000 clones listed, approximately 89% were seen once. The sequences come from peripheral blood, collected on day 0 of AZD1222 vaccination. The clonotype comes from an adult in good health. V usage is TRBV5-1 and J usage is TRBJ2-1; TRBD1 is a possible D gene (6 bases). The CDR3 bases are TGCGCCAGCAGCTTACTGACAGGCTCCTACAATGAGCAGTTCTTC. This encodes CASSLLTGSYNEQFF.